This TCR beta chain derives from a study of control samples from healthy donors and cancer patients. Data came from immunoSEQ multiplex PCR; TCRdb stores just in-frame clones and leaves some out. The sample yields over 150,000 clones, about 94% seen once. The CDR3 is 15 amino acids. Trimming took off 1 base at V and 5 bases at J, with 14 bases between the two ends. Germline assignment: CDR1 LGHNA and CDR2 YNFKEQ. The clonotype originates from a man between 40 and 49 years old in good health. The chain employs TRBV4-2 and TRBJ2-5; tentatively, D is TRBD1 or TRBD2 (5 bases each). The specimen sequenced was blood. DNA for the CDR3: TGTGCCAGCAGCCAAGCGTTCGAGGGGATCGAGACCCAGTACTTC. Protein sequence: CASSQAFEGIETQYF.